The 23 T cell receptor beta chains given below trace back to one sample, sequenced in a study of CD8 T cells in ankylosing spondylitis. Antigens for these TCRs are unknown. General study points: Within ankylosing spondylitis blood, a TCR beta motif made up of roughly eight highly homologous variants appeared to be characteristic.

TCRdb itself ran the 5' RACE reads through MiXCR, one entry per CDR3 protein. The sample shows fewer than 500,000 distinct CDR3 sequences, 20% to 25% of them seen only once. What was sequenced was blood, either unsorted or a sorted T cell fraction (not recorded which). Receptor source: a male donor with ankylosing spondylitis.

This clonotype occurred many times. The J gene is TRBJ1-5, the V gene TRBV12-3 or TRBV12-4; D gene unclear. V was pared by 3 bases and J by 4 bases, with 4 bases between. CDR3 size: 12 residues. The CDR3: CASSLMNQPQHF. For the CDR3, the DNA is TGTGCCAGCAGTTTGATGAATCAGCCCCAGCATTTT.

The chain employs TRBV20-1 and TRBJ2-1; TRBD2 matches at 11 bases. Looked up from germline, CDR1 is DFQATT and CDR2 is SNEGSKA (reference sequence). Trimming took 0 bases from V and 12 from J; bases not matched to a gene: 7. The length of the CDR3 is 14 residues. The CDR3 sequence is CSAREGLAVFRQFF. The CDR3 DNA reads as TGCAGTGCTAGAGAGGGACTAGCGGTTTTTAGGCAGTTCTTC.

This clonotype has just a few counts. V is TRBV2 and J is TRBJ2-7; TRBD2 matches 10 bases. The CDR3 length is 14 residues. Germline V gene data show CDR1 as SNHLY and CDR2 as FYNNEI. V lost 8 bases to trimming and J lost 3 bases; unmatched junction nucleotides: 7. Here the CDR3 reads CASGEGLAFYEQYF. CDR3 nucleotide sequence: TGTGCCAGCGGCGAGGGACTAGCGTTCTACGAGCAGTACTTC.

The table lists this clonotype with a few counts. The chain links TRBV12-5 to TRBJ1-1; unclear D gene. The V end lost 7 bases, the J end lost 5 bases, and 17 bases lay between the germline ends. Germline V lookup: CDR1 LGHNT, CDR2 FRNRAP. The CDR3 is made up of 14 amino acids. The CDR3 sequence: CASARPPPATEAFF. The CDR3 DNA sequence: TGTGCTAGTGCTCGACCCCCACCGGCAACTGAAGCTTTCTTT. The complete variable domain, with remaining parts taken from reference TRBV12-5 and TRBJ1-1, reads DARVTQTPRHKVTEMGQEVTMRCQPILGHNTVFWYRQTMMQGLELLAYFRNRAPLDDSGMPKDRFSAEMPDATLATLKIQPSEPRDSAVYFCASARPPPATEAFFGQGTRLTVV.

As for this clonotype: One junction end disagrees with the germline gene, perhaps due to a read error. The genes are TRBV4-1 and TRBJ1-1, with D possibly being TRBD1 (5 bases). This CDR3 is 12 amino acids long. The germline CDR1 and CDR2 sequences are MGHRA and YSYEKL. CDR3 protein: CASSQLKGNRWF. As DNA, the CDR3 is TGCGCCAGCAGCCAACTAAAGGGGAATAGGTGGTTT.

This clonotype was detected once. The chain is built from TRBV20-1 and TRBJ1-3, with D perhaps TRBD1 (5 bases). The CDR3 is 14 residues long. V shed 6 bases and J shed 7 bases, with 19 bases lying between them. Germline-derived CDR1 and CDR2 are DFQATT and SNEGSKA (reference sequence). CDR3 coding DNA: TGCAGTGCCCCCTCGGCGGATCGGGGGAACACCATATATTTT. Protein: CSAPSADRGNTIYF.

This clonotype was counted between two and nine times. The V gene is TRBV7-6, the J gene TRBJ1-1; TRBD1 might be the D (6 bases). Trimming took 2 bases from V and 5 from J, leaving 15 bases between them. The V gene's germline CDR1 is SGHVS and CDR2 FNYEAQ. The length of the CDR3 is 15 residues. CDR3 bases: TGTGCCAGCAGCTTACAAGGGACACCTCAAACTGAAGCTTTCTTT. It yields the protein CASSLQGTPQTEAFF.

The chain carries TRBV2 and TRBJ2-7; D not resolved. Germline lookup yields CDR1 SNHLY and CDR2 FYNNEI. Trimming shortened V by 5 bases and J by 2 bases, and 16 bases separated the two germline ends. The CDR3 has 15 amino acids. As DNA, the CDR3 is TGTGCCAGCAGTTCCGGACCCACAACTACCTACGAGCAGTACTTC. Encoded protein: CASSSGPTTTYEQYF. Filled out from reference TRBV2 and TRBJ2-7, the complete variable domain reads EPEVTQTPSHQVTQMGQEVILRCVPISNHLYFYWYRQILGQKVEFLVSFYNNEISEKSEIFDDQFSVERPDGSNFTLKIRSTKLEDSAMYFCASSSGPTTTYEQYFGPGTRLTVT.

This clonotype has just a few counts. The chain joins TRBV4-3 to TRBJ2-3, with TRBD2 matching over 8 bases. The CDR3 is made up of 15 amino acids. Germline V CDR1 and CDR2: LGHNA, YSLEER. J lost 6 bases, V lost 4 bases, and 9 bases had no gene match. CDR3 residues: CASSPRVAGMDTQYF. The CDR3 region has the DNA TGCGCCAGCAGCCCTCGAGTAGCGGGAATGGATACGCAGTATTTT.

This clonotype was observed a handful of times. This rearrangement joins TRBV20-1 to TRBJ2-1; 15 bases agree with TRBD2. Germline loops: CDR1 DFQATT, CDR2 SNEGSKA (reference sequence). The CDR3 loop spans 15 amino acids. The J segment lost 10 bases and the V segment lost 5 bases, leaving 9 bases of the junction unmatched. Here the CDR3 reads CSAAGTSGGIHEQFF. CDR3 sequence (DNA): TGCAGTGCTGCAGGGACTAGCGGGGGGATCCACGAGCAGTTCTTC.

This clonotype was seen repeatedly, ten times or more. The rearrangement joins TRBV7-8 to TRBJ2-3; TRBD2 might be the D (7 bases). The CDR3 runs 14 residues. In germline, CDR1 is SGHVS, CDR2 FQNEAQ. The V gene lost 3 bases and the J gene lost 2 bases, with 9 bases spanning the gap. The CDR3 DNA reads as TGTGCCAGCAGCTTGGGGGGGCCCACAGATACGCAGTATTTT. Translated: CASSLGGPTDTQYF.

This clonotype appeared a few times. This chain joins TRBV5-1 and TRBJ2-2; TRBD1 agrees at 7 bases. V lost 1 base to trimming and J lost 0 bases; unmatched junction nucleotides: 9. Germline loops: CDR1 SGHRS, CDR2 YFSETQ. This CDR3 has 18 residues. Here the CDR3 DNA reads TGCGCCAGCAGCTTGCTAGCCCTACAGGGGCCGAACACCGGGGAGCTGTTTTTT. Translated: CASSLLALQGPNTGELFF.

This clonotype came up a few times. The rearrangement links TRBV24-1 to TRBJ2-3, with D perhaps TRBD2 (5 bases). Deletions cut 6 bases from V and 0 bases from J, with 9 bases between. The germline V gene encodes CDR1 KGHDR and CDR2 SFDVKD. The CDR3 is 14 amino acids. The CDR3 DNA reads TGTGCCACCAGTTTAGCGATTAGCACAGATACGCAGTATTTT. The encoded protein is CATSLAISTDTQYF.

This clonotype occurred many times. The chain is built from TRBV5-1 and TRBJ2-7; possibly TRBD1 for D (6 bases). This CDR3 has 14 amino acids. V was pared by 0 bases and J by 2 bases, with 9 bases between. CDR1 is SGHRS, CDR2 YFSETQ, per germline. CDR3 DNA sequence: TGCGCCAGCAGCTTGGACAGGGTTCCCTACGAGCAGTACTTC. Encoded protein: CASSLDRVPYEQYF.

CDR3 nucleotides: TGTGCCAGCAGCTTAGCCCTACAAGGGGCCAATGAGCAGTTCTTC. It is translated as CASSLALQGANEQFF. The chain combines TRBV7-2 with TRBJ2-1; weak D call: TRBD1 (5 bases). The CDR3 sequence is 15 residues long. Germline V gene sequence: CDR1 SGHTA, CDR2 FQGNSA. Trimming cost V 0 bases and J 6 bases, with 12 bases left between them.

This clonotype was seen many times. This chain links TRBV24-1 with TRBJ2-2; 9 bases line up with TRBD1. The CDR3 loop spans 17 amino acids. V shed 7 bases, J shed 6 bases, and the junction held 14 bases outside the gene matches. Germline V gives CDR1 KGHDR, CDR2 SFDVKD. CDR3 sequence: CATRNLPRQGDPGELFF. CDR3 coding DNA: TGTGCCACCAGAAACTTGCCGAGACAGGGGGATCCCGGGGAGCTGTTTTTT.

The chain joins TRBV7-3 to TRBJ2-3; 10 bases map to TRBD2. The V and J ends lost 7 bases and 6 bases, in that order; junction bases with no gene match: 7. Germline V CDR1 and CDR2: SGHTA, FQGTGA. The CDR3 length is 14 residues. The CDR3 is CASKSGRAADTQYF. CDR3 DNA sequence: TGTGCCAGCAAAAGCGGGAGGGCCGCGGATACGCAGTATTTT.

This clonotype was counted many times. At one end, the junction sequence differs from germline, possibly due to a read error. CDR3 DNA sequence: TGCGCCAGCAGCTTGGGGGGAACGGGTGAAGCTTTCTTT. Protein product: CASSLGGTGEAFF. V gene TRBV5-4 combines with J gene TRBJ1-1, with a tentative D call TRBD1 (5 bases). Looked up from germline, CDR1 is SGHNT and CDR2 is YYREEE (reference sequence). The CDR3 consists of 13 residues.

This clonotype was seen a handful of times. This rearrangement joins TRBV5-6 to TRBJ2-7; 16 positions match TRBD2. The CDR3 runs 17 residues. Trimming at V came to 0 bases and at J to 4 bases, leaving 4 bases not matched to a gene. Per the germline V gene, CDR1 is SGHDT and CDR2 is YYEEEE. The DNA of the CDR3 is TGTGCCAGCAGCTTGGGGGGACTAGCGGGAGGGAATTACGAGCAGTACTTC. Translating gives CASSLGGLAGGNYEQYF.

The genes are TRBV6-2 or TRBV6-3 and TRBJ2-1; D is unresolved. Germline V gene sequence: CDR1 MNHEY, CDR2 SVGEGT. The V gene lost 7 bases and the J gene lost 6 bases, with 22 bases spanning the gap. This CDR3 has 16 amino acids. The CDR3 DNA follows: TGTGCCAGCACCCCCGTCGAGGCTCTCGGCTCCAATGAGCAGTTCTTC. This encodes CASTPVEALGSNEQFF.

This clonotype was seen a handful of times. Here the CDR3 DNA reads TGCAGCGTTAAGACAGGGGGGAATCAGCCCCAGCATTTT. This sequence encodes CSVKTGGNQPQHF. The J gene is TRBJ1-5, the V gene TRBV29-1; the match to TRBD1 covers 9 bases. CDR3 length equals 13 residues. CDR1 and CDR2 (germline): SQVTM, ANQGSEA. V trimming: 5 bases; J trimming: 4 bases; junction bases outside the gene matches: 3.

This clonotype appeared a few times. The chain joins TRBV11-2 to TRBJ1-2, with a possible D match to TRBD1 (5 bases). The ends were cut back, 2 bases at V and 3 bases at J, with 13 bases in the middle. The germline V gene has CDR1 SGHAT and CDR2 FQNNGV. This CDR3 has 15 amino acids. The CDR3 protein is CASSLTQGVYYGYTF. As DNA, the CDR3 is TGTGCCAGCAGCTTAACTCAAGGGGTCTACTATGGCTACACCTTC. The whole variable domain, filled in from reference TRBV11-2 and TRBJ1-2, reads EAGVAQSPRYKIIEKRQSVAFWCNPISGHATLYWYQQILGQGPKLLIQFQNNGVVDDSQLPKDRFSAERLKGVDSTLKIQPAKLEDSAVYLCASSLTQGVYYGYTFGSGTRLTVV.

V and J are TRBV5-1 and TRBJ2-2; 8 nucleotides align to TRBD2. The trim removed 4 bases at V and 5 bases at J, leaving 13 bases unmatched. Germline V gene sequence: CDR1 SGHRS, CDR2 YFSETQ. This CDR3 contains 17 residues. The CDR3 region has the DNA TGCGCCAGCAGCCCCCGGCCGCGAGCGGGAGTGACCGGGGAGCTGTTTTTT. Protein sequence: CASSPRPRAGVTGELFF.